Listed here are 10 T cell receptor beta chains from one sample, sequenced in a study of blood T cells in healthy people across ages (dated by TCRdb to about 2015). The method was 5' RACE. These reads were obtained on an Illumina HiSeq 2500. A second PCR of roughly 7 to 11 cycles was performed with a sample-barcoded 5' primer and a J-beta primer mix. TCRdb took the public reads, trimmed them with fastp at Q25, ran MiXCR for clone calling and kept in-frame beta chains. Here each entry gathers all rows of one CDR3 protein and keeps the most common genes and DNA. Counted in this sample were over 600,000 distinct CDR3 sequences; 46% of them appeared once. Together, the top ten hold around 18% of the sample. What was sequenced was blood. Receptor source: a man at least 80 years old in good health.

The sample holds a few counts of this clonotype. This chain joins TRBV30 and TRBJ2-1; 10 positions agree with TRBD2. Losses at the gene ends were 4 bases for V and 10 bases for J; bases not matched to a gene: 7. Germline lookup yields CDR1 GTSNPN and CDR2 SVGIG (reference sequence). The CDR3 totals 13 residues. This chain's CDR3 is CAWTAGGRKEQFF. The CDR3 DNA follows: TGTGCCTGGACAGCGGGAGGGCGGAAAGAGCAGTTCTTC. The whole variable domain, remainder taken from reference TRBV30 and TRBJ2-1, is SQTIHQWPATLVQPVGSPLSLECTVEGTSNPNLYWYRQAAGRGLQLLFYSVGIGQISSEVPQNLSASRPQDRQFILSSKKLLLSDSGFYLCAWTAGGRKEQFFGPGTRLTVL.

The chain combines TRBV24-1 with TRBJ2-6; the D is unclear. The germline V gene encodes CDR1 KGHDR and CDR2 SFDVKD. Trimming took 6 bases from V and 4 from J, leaving 12 bases between them. This CDR3 spans 15 amino acids. The CDR3 coding sequence is TGTGCCACCAGTAAACATGGGTCCGGGGCCAACGTCCTGACTTTC. It encodes CATSKHGSGANVLTF.

In regard to this clonotype: Being one base from a much bigger clone, this may be a read error. The chain combines TRBV30 with TRBJ2-7, with 9 bases lining up with TRBD2. V trimming: 1 base; J trimming: 5 bases; junction bases outside the gene matches: 9. The germline gives CDR1 GTSNPN, CDR2 SVGIG (reference sequence). CDR3 length: 15 amino acids. In DNA, the CDR3 is TGTGCCTGGAGTGCACTGGGGACTAGCCGTAACGAGCAGTACTTC. It is translated as CAWSALGTSRNEQYF.

V is TRBV2 and J is TRBJ1-1; no clear D gene. Trimming removed 2 bases at V and 8 bases at J, with 12 bases between. The CDR3 has 13 amino acids. Germline assignment: CDR1 SNHLY and CDR2 FYNNEI. The CDR3 bases are TGTGCCAGCAGTGAATTTGCGTTGAGGGAAGCTTTCTTT. Its protein is CASSEFALREAFF.

The chain combines TRBV12-3 or TRBV12-4 with TRBJ1-4, with D uncertain. The CDR3 contains 15 residues. Trimming removed 3 bases at V and 7 bases at J, with 15 bases between. The CDR3 here is CASSLNTRGFEKLFF. As DNA, the CDR3 is TGTGCCAGCAGTTTGAATACCAGAGGGTTTGAAAAACTGTTTTTT.

The sample holds many counts of this clonotype. V gene TRBV29-1 combines with J gene TRBJ2-7; 9 bases fit TRBD2. CDR1 is SQVTM and CDR2 is ANQGSEA in the germline V gene. CDR3 length: 12 amino acids. Trimming cost V 6 bases and J 3 bases; bases outside gene matches: 3. CDR3 in amino acids: CSVLSGSYEQYF. The CDR3, as DNA: TGCAGCGTCCTTAGCGGGAGCTACGAGCAGTACTTC.

This clonotype was picked up a small number of times. The gene calls are TRBV20-1 and TRBJ2-7; weak D call: TRBD1 (5 bases). The CDR3 loop spans 15 amino acids. Between the trimmed V and J ends, which lost 5 bases and 5 bases, there was a span of 22 bases. The germline gives CDR1 DFQATT, CDR2 SNEGSKA (reference sequence). The CDR3 sequence is CSAPPAAGFTHEQYF. CDR3 DNA: TGCAGTGCTCCCCCCGCGGCAGGGTTCACCCACGAGCAGTACTTC.

The rearrangement joins TRBV28 to TRBJ2-1; D is possibly TRBD1 (6 bases). This CDR3 has 12 amino acids. Looked up from germline, CDR1 is MDHEN and CDR2 is SYDVKM. The germline V and J ends were trimmed by 6 bases and 8 bases, with 11 bases remaining between them. The CDR3 nucleotides read TGTGCCAGCAGATCACAGGGTTATGAGCAGTTCTTC. Translating gives CASRSQGYEQFF.

This clonotype was counted ten times or more. The chain employs TRBV28 and TRBJ2-5; D gene ambiguous. The V and J ends lost 8 bases and 1 base respectively, with 5 bases between them. This CDR3 region has 11 residues. Germline V gene data show CDR1 as MDHEN and CDR2 as SYDVKM. CDR3 sequence (DNA): TGTGCCAGCCGGATCCAAGAGACCCAGTACTTC. It yields the protein CASRIQETQYF.

This clonotype occurred a few times. The chain recombines TRBV7-2 with TRBJ2-3; tentatively, D is TRBD1 (6 bases). The germline gives CDR1 SGHTA, CDR2 FQGNSA. Trimming stripped 1 base from V and 6 bases from J, with 11 bases between. The CDR3 loop spans 14 amino acids. This CDR3 is CASSLVQGWDTQYF. The CDR3, as DNA: TGTGCCAGCAGCTTAGTACAGGGTTGGGATACGCAGTATTTT. The full variable domain, rest sourced from reference TRBV7-2 and TRBJ2-3, is GAGVSQSPSNKVTEKGKDVELRCDPISGHTALYWYRQSLGQGLEFLIYFQGNSAPDKSGLPSDRFSAERTGGSVSTLTIQRTQQEDSAVYLCASSLVQGWDTQYFGPGTRLTVL.